This passage covers 6 T cell receptor beta chains from one sample sequenced in a study of shared clonotypes between healthy human individuals. CD8 cells classed as naive were CD45RO-negative and positively selected for CCR7, excluding terminally differentiated effector memory CD45RA+ cells. The repertoire was sequenced with immunoSEQ multiplex PCR; TCRdb's copy has only in-frame clones and lacks some. The sample has 800,000 to 950,000 clones, roughly 96% seen once; the top ten hold about 0.25%. Sample: naive CD8+ T cells sorted from blood. Source of these receptors: a man between 25 and 39 years old in good health.

This clone appeared a single time. This sequence joins TRBV6-5 and TRBJ2-1; 8 bases match TRBD2. The V gene end was trimmed by 2 bases and the J gene end by 4 bases; junction bases not matched to a gene: 4. The CDR3 totals 15 residues. From germline, CDR1 is MNHEY and CDR2 SVGAGI. The chain's CDR3 is CASSYAAGEYNEQFF. The CDR3 DNA reads as TGTGCCAGCAGTTACGCAGCGGGAGAATACAATGAGCAGTTCTTC.

Of note for this clone: The identical CDR3 is also encoded by other nucleotide sequences in the sample. This chain links TRBV27 with TRBJ2-7; a weak D match, TRBD1 (6 bases). Germline loops: CDR1 MNHEY, CDR2 SMNVEV (reference sequence). With 2 bases removed from V and 6 bases from J, the gap between germline ends came to 8 bases. The CDR3 spans 12 residues. The CDR3 DNA follows: TGTGCCAGCAGTTTAACAGGGAGCGAGCAGTACTTC. Residues: CASSLTGSEQYF.

This rearrangement joins TRBV27 to TRBJ2-1; D might be TRBD2 (6 bases). V shed 3 bases and J shed 4 bases, with 22 bases lying between them. The CDR3 loop spans 18 amino acids. The V gene's germline CDR1 is MNHEY and CDR2 SMNVEV (reference sequence). The CDR3 nucleotides are TGTGCCAGCAGTTTTAGGGCTAGCGAGGGAGGCTCGTACAATGAGCAGTTCTTC. This sequence encodes CASSFRASEGGSYNEQFF.

The V gene is TRBV27, the J gene TRBJ2-3; 11 bases map to TRBD2. Losses at the gene ends were 2 bases for V and 4 bases for J; bases not matched to a gene: 8. CDR3 length equals 17 residues. Germline V gene lookup returns CDR1 MNHEY and CDR2 SMNVEV (reference sequence). In DNA, the CDR3 is TGTGCCAGCAGTTTACAACTAGCGGGAGAGGCGTCAGATACGCAGTATTTT. It translates to CASSLQLAGEASDTQYF.

This sequence joins TRBV7-9 and TRBJ2-1; TRBD2 might be the D (6 bases). Trimming shortened V by 0 bases and J by 6 bases, and 9 bases separated the two germline ends. This CDR3 has 14 amino acids. Germline lookup yields CDR1 SEHNR and CDR2 FQNEAQ (reference sequence). Here the CDR3 DNA reads TGTGCCAGCAGCTTAGCGCTCGGGAGCAATGAGCAGTTCTTC. Translated: CASSLALGSNEQFF.

V gene TRBV27 combines with J gene TRBJ2-1, with D tentatively TRBD2 (7 bases). The CDR3 sequence is 14 residues long. Germline V gives CDR1 MNHEY, CDR2 SMNVEV (reference sequence). Trimming took 0 bases from V and 9 from J, leaving 12 bases between them. The CDR3 coding sequence is TGTGCCAGCAGTTTATCGAGGGGGGGAGCTGAGCAGTTCTTC. Translated, it gives CASSLSRGGAEQFF.